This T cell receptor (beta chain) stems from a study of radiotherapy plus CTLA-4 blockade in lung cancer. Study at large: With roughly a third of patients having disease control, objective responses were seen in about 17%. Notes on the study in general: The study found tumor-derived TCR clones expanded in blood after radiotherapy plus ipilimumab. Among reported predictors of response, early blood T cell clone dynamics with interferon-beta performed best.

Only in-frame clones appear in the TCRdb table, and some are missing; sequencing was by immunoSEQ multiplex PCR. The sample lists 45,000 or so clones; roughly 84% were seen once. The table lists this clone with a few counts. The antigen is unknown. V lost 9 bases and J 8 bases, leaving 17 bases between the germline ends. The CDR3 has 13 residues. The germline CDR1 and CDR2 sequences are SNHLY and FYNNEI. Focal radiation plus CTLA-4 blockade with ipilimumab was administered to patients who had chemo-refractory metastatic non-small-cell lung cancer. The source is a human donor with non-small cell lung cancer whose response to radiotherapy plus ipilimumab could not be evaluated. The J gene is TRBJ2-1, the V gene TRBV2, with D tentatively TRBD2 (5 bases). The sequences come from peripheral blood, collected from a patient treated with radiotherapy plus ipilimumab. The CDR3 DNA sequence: TGTGCCAGTTGGACTCCTCGTGGGTATGAGCAGTTCTTC. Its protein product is CASWTPRGYEQFF.